Following are 16 T cell receptor beta chains from one sample sequenced in a study of regulatory T cells in long-lasting Graves disease. The time point is: persistent/refractory GD, antithyroid drugs over 5 years with positive TRAb. Isolated PBMC RNA provided the starting material for the TCR library. CDR3-region Arm-PCR and iRepertoire HTBI primers produced the TCR beta libraries. TCRdb passed the multiplex PCR reads through MiXCR, listing each CDR3 protein once. The sample yields around 400,000 distinct CDR3 sequences, 21% seen once. The material sequenced was peripheral blood mononuclear cells (PBMCs), taken when the disease was refractory, from a patient treated with antithyroid drugs. All receptors come from a female donor with Graves disease.

The sample holds one count of this clonotype. This likely came from a read error, as a far larger clone is one base away. The V and J genes are TRBV2 and TRBJ2-7; TRBD2 is a possible D gene (7 bases). This CDR3 is built from 17 residues. Germline values: CDR1 SNHLY, CDR2 FYNNEI. Trimming removed 7 bases from V and 3 bases from J, with 25 bases in between. In DNA, the CDR3 is TGTGCCAGCAAGGACAGCCCCGGGACTAACGGGAGCTACGAGCAGTACTTC. This gives the protein CASKDSPGTNGSYEQYF.

This clonotype was counted between two and nine times. The J gene is TRBJ2-4, the V gene TRBV19; 7 bases match TRBD1. The trim removed 6 bases at V and 1 base at J, leaving 6 bases unmatched. CDR1 is LNHDA, CDR2 SQIVND, per germline (reference sequence). This CDR3 comprises 15 residues. The CDR3 here is CASSRDRTAKNIQYF. The CDR3 DNA reads as TGTGCCAGTAGCCGGGACAGAACCGCCAAAAACATTCAGTACTTC. Filled out from reference TRBV19 and TRBJ2-4, the complete variable domain reads DGGITQSPKYLFRKEGQNVTLSCEQNLNHDAMYWYRQDPGQGLRLIYYSQIVNDFQKGDIAEGYSVSREKKESFPLTVTSAQKNPTAFYLCASSRDRTAKNIQYFGAGTRLSVL.

This clonotype showed up many times. V gene TRBV27 combines with J gene TRBJ2-7; either TRBD1 or TRBD2 may fit D (5 bases each). V lost 4 bases, J lost 0 bases, and 16 bases lay in between. Germline V gives CDR1 MNHEY, CDR2 SMNVEV (reference sequence). The CDR3 contains 16 residues. The CDR3 reads CASSSGYGGNSYEQYF. The CDR3 nucleotides are TGTGCCAGCAGTTCCGGTTATGGGGGAAACTCCTACGAGCAGTACTTC.

Concerning this clonotype: Given a much more abundant clone one base away, this may be a read error. J is TRBJ1-1 and V is TRBV2, with 9 bases fitting TRBD1. Germline CDR1 reads SNHLY; CDR2 reads FYNNEI. The CDR3 spans 14 residues. As DNA, the CDR3 is TGTGCCAGCAGGGGAGGACAGGGGAACACTGAAGCTTCCTTT. Translating gives CASRGGQGNTEASF.

This clonotype showed up many times. The chain employs TRBV12-3 or TRBV12-4 and TRBJ2-5; 11 nucleotides line up with TRBD1. There are 15 residues in the CDR3. V lost 4 bases, J lost 4 bases, and 5 bases stayed unmatched. In DNA, the CDR3 is TGTGCCAGCAGTTATCCAGGGACAGGGGGAGAGACCCAGTACTTC. Protein product: CASSYPGTGGETQYF.

This clonotype appeared a few times. This chain links TRBV20-1 with TRBJ2-5; D gene uncertain. Germline values: CDR1 DFQATT, CDR2 SNEGSKA (reference sequence). V gave up 3 bases and J gave up 2 bases, with 4 bases separating them. This CDR3 region has 11 residues. The CDR3 region is CSASLQETQYF. The CDR3 nucleotides are TGCAGTGCTAGCCTACAAGAGACCCAGTACTTC.

As regards this clonotype: The conserved phenylalanine or tryptophan is not found at the CDR3 terminus, so this likely reflects a read error. This chain's CDR3 is CSAGQGGETQYL. Written as DNA, the CDR3 is TGCAGCGCCGGACAGGGCGGCGAGACCCAGTACCTC. The chain employs TRBV29-1 and TRBJ2-5, with 8 bases that match TRBD1. Trimming cost V 7 bases and J 5 bases; bases outside gene matches: 6. This CDR3 region has 12 residues. CDR1 and CDR2 from the germline V gene are SQVTM and ANQGSEA.

This clonotype was seen more than once but under ten times. This chain connects TRBV14 to TRBJ1-2, with D unclear. Germline CDR1 and CDR2: SGHDN and FVKESK. Trimming removed 1 base from V and 4 bases from J, with 7 bases in between. The CDR3 length is 13 residues. The CDR3 spells CASSQGVVYGYTF. The CDR3 DNA reads as TGTGCCAGCAGCCAAGGGGTCGTCTATGGCTACACCTTC.

The V and J genes are TRBV29-1 and TRBJ2-1; maybe TRBD2 (5 bases). V was shortened by 0 bases and J by 12 bases, with 18 bases between the two germline ends. Germline-derived CDR1 and CDR2 are SQVTM and ANQGSEA. The CDR3 is 14 residues long. The CDR3 DNA is TGCAGCGTTGAAGACTTACTAGTCAATGACGGGCAGTTCTTC. Translated, it gives CSVEDLLVNDGQFF.

This clonotype appeared many times. The chain joins TRBV7-9 to TRBJ1-2, with TRBD1 as a possible D gene (5 bases). The V and J ends lost 5 bases and 5 bases respectively, with 24 bases between them. The CDR3 runs 17 residues. Germline loops: CDR1 SEHNR, CDR2 FQNEAQ (reference sequence). The CDR3 spells CASSANPAVRDPYGYTF. Here the CDR3 DNA reads TGTGCCAGCAGCGCCAACCCGGCGGTCAGGGACCCGTATGGCTACACCTTC.

This clonotype has at least ten counts. This chain uses TRBV15 with TRBJ2-5; 7 bases line up with TRBD1. Germline lookup yields CDR1 LNHNV and CDR2 YYDKDF (reference sequence). The CDR3 has 15 residues. With 0 bases clipped from V and 6 bases from J, the junction kept 7 bases outside the gene matches. The CDR3 sequence: CATSREGNRGQTQYF. The CDR3 DNA is TGTGCCACCAGCAGAGAGGGGAACAGGGGCCAGACCCAGTACTTC.

This clonotype was observed a few times. The chain combines TRBV5-1 with TRBJ2-3; 8 bases align to TRBD2. The ends lost 0 bases at V and 4 bases at J; junction bases unmatched: 4. Germline values: CDR1 SGHRS, CDR2 YFSETQ. This CDR3 has 15 residues. CDR3 nucleotide sequence: TGCGCCAGCAGCTTGGCCAACGGGAGGGCAGATACGCAGTATTTT. Residues: CASSLANGRADTQYF. The full variable domain, completed using reference TRBV5-1 and TRBJ2-3, is KAGVTQTPRYLIKTRGQQVTLSCSPISGHRSVSWYQQTPGQGLQFLFEYFSETQRNKGNFPGRFSGRQFSNSRSEMNVSTLELGDSALYLCASSLANGRADTQYFGPGTRLTVL.

For this clonotype: One end of the junction varies from germline; a read error may be responsible. The rearrangement joins TRBV11-2 to TRBJ2-5; 7 bases map to TRBD2. The CDR3 sequence is 15 residues long. The germline CDR1 and CDR2 sequences are SGHAT and FQNNGV. CDR3 in DNA: TGTGCCAGCAGCATGGGACCAGCGGGAATAGAGACCCGGTACTTC. Translating it yields CASSMGPAGIETRYF.

In this sample, this clonotype turned up once. V gene TRBV20-1 combines with J gene TRBJ2-3, with D possibly being TRBD1 (5 bases). Trimming removed 0 bases at V and 3 bases at J, with 7 bases between. Germline CDR1 DFQATT, CDR2 SNEGSKA (reference sequence). This CDR3 comprises 13 residues. CDR3 nucleotide sequence: TGCAGTGCTAGAGACTCAGGGACAGATACGCAGTATTTT. Amino acids: CSARDSGTDTQYF.

This clonotype turned up a few times. A read error may account for a junction end that differs from germline. The genes are TRBV11-2 and TRBJ2-2, with 7 positions matching TRBD2. The length of the CDR3 is 17 residues. Germline values: CDR1 SGHAT, CDR2 FQNNGV. The DNA of the CDR3 is TGCGCCAGCAGCCTACCCTCCCAAGCGGGAAACACCGGGGAGCTGTTTTTT. It is translated as CASSLPSQAGNTGELFF.

Ten or more counts support this clonotype. The chain combines TRBV27 with TRBJ2-5, with TRBD2 as a possible D gene (5 bases). Germline loops: CDR1 MNHEY, CDR2 SMNVEV (reference sequence). This CDR3 is 13 amino acids long. V shed 3 bases and J shed 1 base, with 6 bases lying between them. The CDR3 DNA sequence: TGTGCCAGCAGTTTTAGCGCCCAAGAGACCCAGTACTTC. Its protein product is CASSFSAQETQYF.